The 26 T cell receptor beta chains presented below share a single source sample, sequenced in a study of monozygotic twins with inflammatory bowel disease. Reprocessing the 5' RACE reads, TCRdb reports a single entry for every CDR3 protein and omits DNA. The repertoire shows around 410,000 distinct CDR3 sequences; the top ten hold around 2.4%. The specimen was blood. The receptors were gathered from a human donor with ulcerative colitis or Crohn's disease, or a healthy co-twin of an affected twin (not recorded which).

The rearrangement joins TRBV7-6 to TRBJ2-5; checking the TCRdb D call of TRBD1 is not possible without DNA. The CDR3 has 14 residues. In germline, CDR1 is SGHVS, CDR2 FNYEAQ. The CDR3 sequence is CASSLGQGFETQYF.

The chain joins TRBV30 to TRBJ1-2; no DNA is available, so the TRBD1 call from TCRdb remains unchecked. CDR3 size: 16 residues. CDR1 GTSNPN and CDR2 SVGIG come from the germline V gene (reference sequence). The CDR3 sequence is CAWAPGGTGGNYGYTF.

This chain links TRBV2 with TRBJ2-7; the TRBD1 assignment by TCRdb is unverifiable without DNA. Looked up from germline, CDR1 is SNHLY and CDR2 is FYNNEI. This CDR3 is built from 15 residues. The CDR3: CASSLDRPLSYEQYF.

The chain uses TRBV7-6 and TRBJ2-2; the TCRdb call, TRBD2, lacks DNA for checking. CDR1 SGHVS and CDR2 FNYEAQ come from the germline V gene. There are 16 residues in the CDR3. CDR3 sequence: CASSWALAGDSGELFF. Full variable domain (remainder filled in from reference TRBV7-6 and TRBJ2-2): GAGVSQSPRYKVTKRGQDVALRCDPISGHVSLYWYRQALGQGPEFLTYFNYEAQQDKSGLPNDRFSAERPEGSISTLTIQRTEQRDSAMYRCASSWALAGDSGELFFGEGSRLTVL.

The chain carries TRBV30 and TRBJ1-2; TCRdb gives TRBD1 as the D gene, but with no DNA this cannot be confirmed. This CDR3 has 13 residues. Germline V CDR1 and CDR2: GTSNPN, SVGIG (reference sequence). The CDR3 loop reads CAWLNRARGGYTF. Variable domain in full (rest from reference TRBV30 and TRBJ1-2): SQTIHQWPATLVQPVGSPLSLECTVEGTSNPNLYWYRQAAGRGLQLLFYSVGIGQISSEVPQNLSASRPQDRQFILSSKKLLLSDSGFYLCAWLNRARGGYTFGSGTRLTVV.

The chain is built from TRBV20-1 and TRBJ2-3. The CDR3 has 15 amino acids. Germline CDR1 reads DFQATT; CDR2 reads SNEGSKA (reference sequence). CDR3 residues: CSATRQASSTDTQYF.

The J gene is TRBJ2-2, the V gene TRBV20-1. CDR1 and CDR2 from the germline V gene are DFQATT and SNEGSKA (reference sequence). CDR3 length: 13 amino acids. The CDR3 is CSASEASGGELFF.

The V gene is TRBV20-1, the J gene TRBJ1-2. The CDR3 extends over 11 amino acids. CDR1 is DFQATT and CDR2 is SNEGSKA in the germline V gene (reference sequence). This chain's CDR3 is CSASPIGGYTF.

This chain links TRBV18 with TRBJ2-5; the D call of TRBD2 rests on TCRdb alone, since no DNA is present to check it. The CDR3 contains 12 residues. CDR1 is KGHSH, CDR2 LQKENI, per germline. This CDR3 is CASSREGETQYF.

The rearrangement joins TRBV7-9 to TRBJ1-1; with no DNA, the TCRdb D assignment of TRBD1 cannot be verified. This CDR3 contains 16 residues. Germline V lookup: CDR1 SEHNR, CDR2 FQNEAQ (reference sequence). This CDR3 is CASSLGDRTMNTEAFF.

The J gene is TRBJ2-2, the V gene TRBV3-1; without DNA, the TCRdb call of TRBD1 cannot be checked. Germline V gene sequence: CDR1 LGHDT, CDR2 YNNKEL (reference sequence). The CDR3 consists of 15 residues. The CDR3 loop is CASRPPGTNTGELFF. Full variable domain (rest looked up from reference TRBV3-1 and TRBJ2-2): DTAVSQTPKYLVTQMGNDKSIKCEQNLGHDTMYWYKQDSKKFLKIMFSYNNKELIINETVPNRFSPKSPDKAHLNLHINSLELGDSAVYFCASRPPGTNTGELFFGEGSRLTVL.

The genes are TRBV6-1 and TRBJ1-6; the TRBD1 assignment by TCRdb is unverifiable without DNA. The CDR3 totals 16 residues. Looked up from germline, CDR1 is MNHNS and CDR2 is SASEGT. This CDR3 reads CATPAGTAINNSPLHF.

The V call is TRBV7-3, the J call TRBJ2-5; TCRdb's assignment of TRBD1 cannot be checked, as there is no DNA. Per the germline V gene, CDR1 is SGHTA and CDR2 is FQGTGA. This CDR3 comprises 16 residues. CDR3 in amino acids: CASSPGAGKGEETQYF.

This rearrangement joins TRBV20-1 to TRBJ2-3; with no DNA, the TCRdb D assignment of TRBD1 cannot be verified. The CDR3 length is 15 residues. Per the germline V gene, CDR1 is DFQATT and CDR2 is SNEGSKA (reference sequence). The CDR3 sequence is CSASRAPRRADTQYF.

The chain uses TRBV12-3 or TRBV12-4 and TRBJ2-2. CDR3 length equals 14 residues. CDR3 loop: CASGELRNTGELFF.

The rearrangement joins TRBV20-1 to TRBJ2-1; no DNA is available, so the TRBD2 call from TCRdb remains unchecked. Germline-derived CDR1 and CDR2 are DFQATT and SNEGSKA (reference sequence). This CDR3 is built from 15 residues. The CDR3 reads CSATGTSGGASEQFF.

This chain links TRBV5-1 with TRBJ2-1; TCRdb's D call of TRBD2 is untestable without DNA. There are 16 residues in the CDR3. The V gene's germline CDR1 is SGHRS and CDR2 YFSETQ. CDR3 in amino acids: CASSLAAGGTYNEQFF.

V and J are TRBV19 and TRBJ1-2; TCRdb selects TRBD1, and the lack of DNA leaves this call unchecked. Germline lookup yields CDR1 LNHDA and CDR2 SQIVND (reference sequence). This CDR3 region has 15 residues. Here the CDR3 reads CATRTSGTDFYGYTF.

This chain connects TRBV6-1 to TRBJ1-2; absent DNA, TCRdb's TRBD1 call cannot be checked. CDR3 length equals 14 residues. CDR1 and CDR2 (germline): MNHNS, SASEGT. The CDR3 sequence: CASSDRDRDYGYTF.

The CDR3: CASSLYGQNQPQHF. The V call is TRBV27, the J call TRBJ1-5. This CDR3 region has 14 residues. Germline V lookup: CDR1 MNHEY, CDR2 SMNVEV (reference sequence).

V is TRBV3-1 and J is TRBJ2-1. This CDR3 region has 12 residues. Germline V gene data show CDR1 as LGHDT and CDR2 as YNNKEL (reference sequence). CDR3 protein: CASSLMYREQFF.

The V call is TRBV4-3, the J call TRBJ2-7; TCRdb selects TRBD1, and the lack of DNA leaves this call unchecked. CDR3 length: 15 residues. The V gene's germline CDR1 is LGHNA and CDR2 YSLEER. The CDR3 spells CASSQGGGSYYEQYF.

The chain links TRBV20-1 to TRBJ2-5; without DNA, the TCRdb call of TRBD1 cannot be checked. Germline CDR1 reads DFQATT; CDR2 reads SNEGSKA (reference sequence). The CDR3 length is 15 residues. CDR3 protein: CSAAPGQGAVETQYF.

The chain is built from TRBV18 and TRBJ2-3; TCRdb's D call, TRBD1, is unchecked because there is no DNA. CDR3 length: 18 residues. CDR1 KGHSH and CDR2 LQKENI come from the germline V gene. This CDR3 is CASSPARDRILGTDTQYF.

The chain recombines TRBV5-1 with TRBJ2-1; without DNA, the TCRdb call of TRBD2 cannot be checked. Per germline, CDR1 SGHRS and CDR2 YFSETQ. The CDR3 runs 16 residues. The CDR3 here is CASSFSQGGGYNEQFF.

J is TRBJ2-3 and V is TRBV5-1; the D gene TCRdb calls, TRBD1, cannot be checked with no DNA. Germline loops: CDR1 SGHRS, CDR2 YFSETQ. The CDR3 contains 15 residues. This CDR3 is CASSSTDRDTDTQYF.